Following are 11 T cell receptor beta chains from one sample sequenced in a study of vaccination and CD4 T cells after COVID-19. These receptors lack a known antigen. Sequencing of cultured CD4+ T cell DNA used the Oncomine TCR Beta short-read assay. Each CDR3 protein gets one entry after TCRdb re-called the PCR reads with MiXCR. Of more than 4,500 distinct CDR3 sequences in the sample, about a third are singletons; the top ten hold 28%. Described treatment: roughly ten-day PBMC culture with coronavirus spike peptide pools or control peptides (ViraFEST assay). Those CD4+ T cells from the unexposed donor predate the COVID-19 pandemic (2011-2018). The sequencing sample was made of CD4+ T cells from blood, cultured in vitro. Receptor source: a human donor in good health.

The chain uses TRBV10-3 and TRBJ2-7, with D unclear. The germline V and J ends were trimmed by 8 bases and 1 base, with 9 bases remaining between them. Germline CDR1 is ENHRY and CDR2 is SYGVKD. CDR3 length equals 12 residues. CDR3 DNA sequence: TGTGCCATCGGGTCACCTTCCTACGAGCAGTACTTC. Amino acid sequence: CAIGSPSYEQYF.

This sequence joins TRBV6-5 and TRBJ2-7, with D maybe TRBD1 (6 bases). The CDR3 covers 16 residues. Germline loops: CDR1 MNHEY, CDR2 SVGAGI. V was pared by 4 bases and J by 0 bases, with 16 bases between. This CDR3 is CASSSLGQPSSYEQYF. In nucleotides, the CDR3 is TGTGCCAGCAGTTCTCTCGGACAGCCGAGCTCCTACGAGCAGTACTTC.

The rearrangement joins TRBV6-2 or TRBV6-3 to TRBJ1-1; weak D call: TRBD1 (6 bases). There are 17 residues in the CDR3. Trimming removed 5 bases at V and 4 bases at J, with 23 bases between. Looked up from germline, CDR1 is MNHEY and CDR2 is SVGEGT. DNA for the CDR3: TGTGCCAGCAGTCCCCATCCAGGGGAACGGGTGCGCACTGAAGCTTTCTTT. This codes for CASSPHPGERVRTEAFF.

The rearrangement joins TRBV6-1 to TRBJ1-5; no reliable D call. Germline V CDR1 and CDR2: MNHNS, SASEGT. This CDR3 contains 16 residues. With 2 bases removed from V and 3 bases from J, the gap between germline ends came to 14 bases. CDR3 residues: CASSENPGVYNQPQHF. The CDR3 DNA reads TGTGCCAGCAGTGAAAATCCGGGTGTCTACAATCAGCCCCAGCATTTT.

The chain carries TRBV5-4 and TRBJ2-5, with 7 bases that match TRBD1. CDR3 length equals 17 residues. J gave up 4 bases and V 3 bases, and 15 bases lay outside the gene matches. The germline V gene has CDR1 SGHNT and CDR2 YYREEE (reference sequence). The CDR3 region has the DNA TGTGCCAGCAGCTACATTTACGGGGACAGCTACGGAGAGACCCAGTACTTC. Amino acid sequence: CASSYIYGDSYGETQYF.

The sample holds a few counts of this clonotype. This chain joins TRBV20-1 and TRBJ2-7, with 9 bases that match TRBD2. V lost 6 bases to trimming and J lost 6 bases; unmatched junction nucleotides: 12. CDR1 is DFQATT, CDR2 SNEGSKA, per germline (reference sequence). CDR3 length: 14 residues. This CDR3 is CSALSGGLAVEQYF. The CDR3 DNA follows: TGCAGTGCGCTAAGCGGGGGGCTCGCCGTCGAGCAGTACTTC.

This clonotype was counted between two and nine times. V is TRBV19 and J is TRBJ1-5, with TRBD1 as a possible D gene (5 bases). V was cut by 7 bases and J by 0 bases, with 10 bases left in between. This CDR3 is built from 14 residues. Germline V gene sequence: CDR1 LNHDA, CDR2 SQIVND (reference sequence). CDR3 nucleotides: TGTGCCAGTAAGGGCAGGGATAGCAATCAGCCCCAGCATTTT. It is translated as CASKGRDSNQPQHF. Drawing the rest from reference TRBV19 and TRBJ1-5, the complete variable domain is DGGITQSPKYLFRKEGQNVTLSCEQNLNHDAMYWYRQDPGQGLRLIYYSQIVNDFQKGDIAEGYSVSREKKESFPLTVTSAQKNPTAFYLCASKGRDSNQPQHFGDGTRLSIL.

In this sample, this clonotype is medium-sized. This CDR3 is CSASGGAVETQYF. As DNA, the CDR3 is TGCAGTGCTAGCGGGGGGGCGGTGGAGACCCAGTACTTC. The V and J genes are TRBV20-1 and TRBJ2-5; 8 bases are a match to TRBD2. This CDR3 has 13 amino acids. CDR1 is DFQATT, CDR2 SNEGSKA, per germline (reference sequence). The J segment lost 5 bases and the V segment lost 3 bases, leaving 5 bases of the junction unmatched.

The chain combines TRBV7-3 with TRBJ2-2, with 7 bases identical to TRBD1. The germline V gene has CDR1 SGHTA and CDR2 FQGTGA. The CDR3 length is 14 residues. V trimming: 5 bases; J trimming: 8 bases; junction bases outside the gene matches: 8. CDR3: CASSLDRDGGELFF. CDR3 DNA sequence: TGTGCCAGCAGCCTAGACAGGGACGGGGGGGAGCTGTTTTTT.

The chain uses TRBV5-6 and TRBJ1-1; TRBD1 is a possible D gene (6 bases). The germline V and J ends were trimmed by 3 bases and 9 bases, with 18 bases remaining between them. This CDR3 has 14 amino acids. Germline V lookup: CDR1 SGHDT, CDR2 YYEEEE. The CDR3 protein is CASSSNRARIQAFF. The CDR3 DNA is TGTGCCAGCAGCTCAAACAGGGCCCGAATTCAAGCTTTCTTT.

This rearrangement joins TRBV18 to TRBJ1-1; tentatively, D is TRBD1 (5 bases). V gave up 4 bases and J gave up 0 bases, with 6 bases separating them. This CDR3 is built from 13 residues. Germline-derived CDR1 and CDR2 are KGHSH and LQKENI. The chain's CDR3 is CASSLQVNTEAFF. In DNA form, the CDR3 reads TGTGCCAGCTCACTACAGGTGAACACTGAAGCTTTCTTT.